This TCR beta chain was identified in a study of long-term antiretroviral therapy in people with HIV (dated by TCRdb to the early 2020s). With regard to the full study: The earliest samples were collected approximately a decade before the 2015 WHO recommendation for immediate ART, a period when ART was typically delayed until CD4 counts fell. No cross-contamination during QIAcube processing turned up in test extractions that ran a monoclonal T-cell line alongside 30 or so polyclonal samples. About a third of the roughly 30 participants with HIV were female. This retrospective serial study examined whether starting ART and sustained HIV suppression were associated with changes in the composition and diversity of the TRB repertoire in peripheral blood. The cohort contributed fewer than 200 cryopreserved PBMC samples from under 35 adults with confirmed HIV infection, collected serially over a mean of approximately 6 years (range 1-12).

The immunoSEQ hsTCRB v3.0 assay was used at survey level resolution to sequence the TRB variable region. A depth of 40,000-50,000 T-cell genomes per sample was targeted for TRB sequencing. An Illumina MiSeq with a v3 150-cycle kit was used to sequence the pooled TRB libraries. The paper's processing steps were these. Analysis of repertoires was carried out in R inside a reproducible Nextflow workflow spanning QC, data transformation and analysis. LymphoSeq2, an R package for exploring AIRR-Seq data, was used to implement the custom analyses. Several samples that yielded fewer than 5000 total TRB sequences were excluded, so that around 190 HIV repertoires were analyzed. Among the approximately 200 retained HIV repertoires, 55 to 65 were collected before ART initiation and 120 to 140 were collected after ART initiation. Repertoires were downsampled to 5000 TRB nucleotide sequences, with summary statistics averaged over 100 downsampling iterations. Only TRB sequences with CDR3 regions of at least seven amino acids were retained for analysis. Two measures captured diversity: a Shannon entropy-derived clonality score and the Gini coefficient. In the repertoire networks, any two of the top 5000 CDR3 amino acid sequences were linked whenever the two sequences differed by an edit distance of one. GLIPH2 predicted antigen specificity groups and MHC restriction for TRB CDR3 amino acid sequences. To flag known CMV, EBV, HIV or tissue antigen associations, CDR3 amino acid sequences were matched against VDJdb and McPAS-TCR. Pre-ART, post-ART and control groups were compared with Wilcoxon signed-rank tests and Holm-Bonferroni correction. TCRdb carries this immuneACCESS record with in-frame sequences only. Its versions omit some clonotypes, under half of them owing to an unresolved V gene in the studies checked, with the rest unexplained. The DNA was the basis for D and trimming; V, J and clone size are from that table. For this sample the table gives tens of thousands of clones, of which around 84% were detected only once. The ten largest clones add up to more than 4% of the sample.

Participants were included only if at least one PBMC sample before ART initiation and at least two post-ART samples were available. Every participant with HIV received treatment in the United States of America. Before DNA extraction, cryopreserved samples of roughly 0.85-10 million PBMC were thawed and washed. At the time of the earliest PBMC sample for each participant with HIV, ages ranged from about 23 to 60 years. Each participant contributed PBMC samples from 1-4 timepoints before ART initiation and 2-8 timepoints after ART initiation, with a median of 7 samples. Serial HIV viral load, CD4+ T-cell count, ART history and demographic data were obtained for every participant. Genomic DNA was extracted from unsorted PBMC with a Qiagen kit on a QIAcube, processed in batches of 12 samples. What the study reported, not specific to this receptor: ART initiation was associated with a significant increase in TRB diversity, but diversity stayed significantly below transplant donor controls even after long-term ART. Inferences about post-ART repertoire changes were limited because no data were available on ART adherence, viral resistance or therapy changes. The repertoire was dominated across all time points by expanded TRB clones identified before ART initiation, although this dominance was seen to fluctuate and to decrease in many PLHIV after ART. Unsorted PBMC were profiled instead of sorted CD4+ and CD8+ T cells because pre-ART samples had limited cell numbers. Because PBMC availability was limited, only the TCR beta chain was sequenced, with no alpha chain pairing. CDR3 length ranges in HIV repertoires were narrower than in controls, and network structure suggested an antigen-experienced repertoire with only a slight naive shift after ART. The samples span the years 2004 to 2017, and the ART regimens used may be less effective than current regimens.

Per the germline V gene, SGHRS is the CDR1 and YFSETQ is the CDR2. Taken from cysteine to phenylalanine, the CDR3 has 16 residues. Here the CDR3 DNA is all that survives: 48 bases in frame from base 1. Relative to germline, V is 3 bases shorter and J is 0 bases shorter, with 10 bases between their ends. To note about this clone: This receptor's antigen is unknown. No base qualities exist here, and no much larger clone lies one base off it.

The V gene is TRBV5-1 and the J gene is TRBJ2-6, with the D gene uncertain. The sequence was collected from a man aged 25-45 years with HIV. Here the sequenced sample was unsorted PBMCs, taken 5.9 years after starting antiretroviral therapy. The DNA sequence is as follows: TGCGCCAGCAGCTCCGGACGGAGCTCTGGGGCCAACGTCCTGACTTTC. It specifies CASSSGRSSGANVLTF.